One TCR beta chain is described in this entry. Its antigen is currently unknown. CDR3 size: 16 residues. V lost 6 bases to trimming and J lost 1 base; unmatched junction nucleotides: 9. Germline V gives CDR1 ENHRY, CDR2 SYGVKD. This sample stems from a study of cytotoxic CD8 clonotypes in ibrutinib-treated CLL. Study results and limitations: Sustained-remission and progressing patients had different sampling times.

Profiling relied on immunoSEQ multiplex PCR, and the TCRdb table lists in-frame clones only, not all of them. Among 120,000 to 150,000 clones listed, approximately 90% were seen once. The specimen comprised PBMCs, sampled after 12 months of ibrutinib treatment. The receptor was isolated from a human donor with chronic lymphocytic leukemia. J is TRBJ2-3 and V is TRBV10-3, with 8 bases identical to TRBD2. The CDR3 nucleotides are TGTGCCATCAGCCAACTAACTAGCGGTGGCACAGATACGCAGTATTTT. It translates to CAISQLTSGGTDTQYF.